The 11 T cell receptor beta chains reported below all come from one sample, sequenced in a study of tumor-infiltrating lymphocytes in primary liver carcinoma. With a constant-region primer, TCR beta cDNA was made from around 520 ng of total RNA. Libraries for TCR beta were built through three nested multiplex PCR rounds, which together made up a slightly modified ARM-PCR procedure. TRBV1-TRBV30 forward and Cbeta reverse primers drove the first two roughly 10-cycle rounds. Using its own MiXCR run on the multiplex PCR reads, TCRdb lists one record per CDR3 protein. Of 99,000 or so distinct CDR3 sequences listed, around 84% are singletons. Total RNA and DNA came together from approximately 20-30 mg of bulk tissue without cell sorting. Sequenced input: liver tumor tissue from sampling region 3. This sample's subset: tumor region T3, left-lateral pole. The receptors originated from a man in his forties or fifties with primary liver carcinoma and hepatitis B virus infection.

About this clonotype itself: One end of the junction varies from germline; a read error may be responsible. The CDR3 loop is CSSSYEIVGYNEQFF. The CDR3 region has the DNA TGTTCCAGTAGCTATGAGATCGTTGGCTACAATGAGCAGTTCTTC. The rearrangement links TRBV6-2 or TRBV6-3 to TRBJ2-1; D uncertain. Germline V CDR1 and CDR2: MNHEY, SVGEGT. The CDR3 totals 15 residues.

As for this clonotype: Its ends do not fully match the called genes, so a read error is possible. The J gene is TRBJ1-2, the V gene TRBV4-3, with D perhaps matching TRBD1 (5 bases). In germline, CDR1 is LGHNA, CDR2 YSLEER. This CDR3 has 16 amino acids. CDR3 region: CASSQAGAGRNNGYTF. As DNA, the CDR3 is TGTGCCAGCAGCCAGGCAGGTGCAGGGAGGAACAATGGCTACACCTTC.

This chain connects TRBV6-2 or TRBV6-3 to TRBJ1-1; maybe TRBD1 (5 bases). The CDR3 is 13 amino acids. Trimming shortened V by 9 bases and J by 2 bases, and 13 bases separated the two germline ends. CDR1 MNHEY and CDR2 SVGEGT come from the germline V gene. CDR3 sequence reads: CARRLTENTEAFF. For the CDR3, the DNA is TGTGCCAGGCGATTGACAGAAAACACTGAAGCTTTCTTT.

This clonotype was picked up a small number of times. A read error may account for a junction end that differs from germline. The chain employs TRBV5-5 and TRBJ1-2; D call uncertain. This CDR3 has 16 amino acids. Germline CDR1 reads SGHKS; CDR2 reads YYEKEE (reference sequence). In DNA form, the CDR3 reads TGTGCCAGCAGCCCTCACCCGGATAGAACTAACTATGGCTACAGCTTC. This encodes CASSPHPDRTNYGYSF.

In regard to this clonotype: A junction end diverges from the germline sequence, so it may reflect a read error. The chain links TRBV4-2 to TRBJ2-3; TRBD2 agrees at 7 bases. The CDR3 has 17 residues. Germline CDR1 LGHNA, CDR2 YNFKEQ. The CDR3, as DNA: TGTACCAGCAACCACCCCGGGACTACCACCCGGGGAGATACGCAGTATTTT. It yields the protein CTSNHPGTTTRGDTQYF.

There are many counts of this clonotype. This chain uses TRBV14 with TRBJ2-6, with D hard to call. CDR3 length: 13 residues. The germline V and J ends were trimmed by 6 bases and 7 bases, with 10 bases remaining between them. CDR1 is SGHDN, CDR2 FVKESK, per germline. The CDR3 DNA sequence: TGTGCCAGCAGTCTGAGTAGAGCCAACGTCCTGACTTTC. Translating gives CASSLSRANVLTF.

This clonotype turned up a few times. A read error may explain this, as a much larger clone is one base away. CDR3: CASSPAWIYEQYF. The DNA for the CDR3 is TGTGCCAGCAGTCCGGCTTGGATCTACGAGCAGTACTTC. This chain joins TRBV28 and TRBJ2-7; no definite D call. CDR3 length: 13 residues. V was cut by 5 bases and J by 3 bases, with 11 bases left in between. Germline V gives CDR1 MDHEN, CDR2 SYDVKM. Combining the CDR3 with reference TRBV28 and TRBJ2-7 gives the whole variable domain DVKVTQSSRYLVKRTGEKVFLECVQDMDHENMFWYRQDPGLGLRLIYFSYDVKMKEKGDIPEGYSVSREKKERFSLILESASTNQTSMYLCASSPAWIYEQYFGPGTRLTVT.

To note about this clonotype: One base away lies a much larger clone, so this may be a sequencing read error. This chain joins TRBV10-3 and TRBJ2-2; no clear D. Germline lookup yields CDR1 ENHRY and CDR2 SYGVKD. This CDR3 comprises 12 residues. CDR3 amino acids: CAISRNTRELFF. The CDR3 DNA sequence: TGTGCCATCAGTAGAAACACCAGGGAGCTGTTTTTT.

The sample holds many counts of this clonotype. The V and J genes are TRBV29-1 and TRBJ1-5; D may be TRBD1 (5 bases). The germline gives CDR1 SQVTM, CDR2 ANQGSEA. This CDR3 is 14 amino acids long. V gave up 3 bases and J gave up 3 bases, with 12 bases separating them. CDR3 loop: CSVDKGPHNQPQHF. The CDR3 region has the DNA TGCAGCGTTGATAAGGGACCCCACAATCAGCCCCAGCATTTT. The full variable domain, in which reference TRBV29-1 and TRBJ1-5 provide the parts outside the CDR3, is SAVISQKPSRDICQRGTSLTIQCQVDSQVTMMFWYRQQPGQSLTLIATANQGSEATYESGFVIDKFPISRPNLTFSTLTVSNMSPEDSSIYLCSVDKGPHNQPQHFGDGTRLSIL.

Details on this clonotype: The junction differs from germline at one of its ends, possibly a read error. The chain joins TRBV29-1 to TRBJ2-1, with D perhaps TRBD1 (6 bases). CDR1 is SQVTM and CDR2 is ANQGSEA in the germline V gene. The CDR3 is 13 amino acids. In DNA, the CDR3 is TGCAGCGGGATTAGGGGGAAGCTCTATGAGCAGCTCTTC. Translating gives CSGIRGKLYEQLF.

As concerns this clonotype: The junction departs from germline at one end; a sequencing error may be responsible. CDR3 sequence reads: CAISDSENQPQYF. The CDR3 region has the DNA TGTGCCATCAGTGATTCAGAGAATCAGCCCCAATATTTT. The J gene is TRBJ1-5, the V gene TRBV10-3, with D uncertain. The germline V gene has CDR1 ENHRY and CDR2 SYGVKD. This CDR3 has 13 amino acids.